These T cell receptor beta chains were read from a single sample in a study of OX40 agonist ivuxolimab in advanced cancers. Clones were read by immunoSEQ multiplex PCR, and TCRdb kept only the in-frame ones, dropping some. Among 11,000 to 15,000 clones listed, roughly 71% were seen once. This specimen was CD4+ or CD8+ T cells sorted from blood, taken in a trial of the OX40 agonist ivuxolimab. These receptor sequences come from an adult with an advanced solid tumor such as melanoma, head and neck, liver or kidney cancer. The CDR3 runs from the conserved cysteine through the conserved F or W. D genes are given only for firm matches. Only some rows state a clone size, as once, few, many or a class for expanded clones.

J gene,V gene,clone size,D gene,CDR3 protein,CDR3 DNA
TRBJ2-1,TRBV6-1,-,TRBD2,CASRHKREGNNEQFF,TGTGCCAGCAGACACAAGCGGGAGGGGAACAATGAGCAGTTCTTC
TRBJ1-6,TRBV9,-,TRBD1,CASSGNDRDDSPLHF,TGTGCCAGCAGCGGGAACGACAGGGATGATTCACCCCTCCACTTT
TRBJ2-2,TRBV10-3,-,-,CAISDTGGDTGELFF,TGTGCCATCTCTGACACAGGGGGGGACACCGGGGAGCTGTTTTTT
TRBJ1-5,TRBV27,-,-,CASSLYGVSQPQHF,TGTGCCAGCAGTTTATATGGGGTTTCTCAGCCCCAGCATTTT
TRBJ2-7,TRBV15,-,-,CATSRALGSLYEQYF,TGTGCCACCAGCAGAGCGTTGGGGTCCCTATACGAGCAGTACTTC
TRBJ2-3,TRBV2,-,-,CASSVTGEGTDTQYF,TGTGCCAGCAGTGTAACAGGGGAGGGCACAGATACGCAGTATTTT
TRBJ1-5,TRBV19,-,-,CASSMNSNQPQHF,TGTGCCAGTAGTATGAATAGCAATCAGCCCCAGCATTTT
TRBJ2-1,TRBV19,-,TRBD2,CASNPGGSGYNEQFF,TGTGCCAGTAATCCCGGGGGGAGTGGCTACAATGAGCAGTTCTTC
TRBJ2-2,TRBV29-1,-,-,CSVADTGELFF,TGCAGCGTTGCGGACACCGGGGAGCTGTTTTTT
TRBJ1-4,TRBV6-1,-,TRBD1,CASSPWTGVGEKLFF,TGTGCCAGCAGTCCGTGGACAGGGGTCGGTGAAAAACTGTTTTTT
TRBJ2-1,TRBV5-1,-,TRBD1,CASSPGAGGKEQFF,TGCGCCAGCAGCCCCGGGGCAGGGGGAAAGGAGCAGTTCTTC
TRBJ2-5,TRBV6-6,-,-,CASSYSGIQETQYF,TGTGCCAGCAGTTACTCAGGGATTCAAGAGACCCAGTACTTC
TRBJ2-3,TRBV19,-,-,CASSIRLPDTQYF,TGTGCCAGTAGTATAAGACTTCCAGATACGCAGTATTTT
TRBJ2-7,TRBV11-2,-,TRBD2,CASSLGGTTFYEQYF,TGTGCCAGCAGCTTAGGGGGGACTACTTTTTACGAGCAGTACTTC
TRBJ2-7,TRBV4-1,once,TRBD1,CASSHLQGAPYEQYF,TGCGCCAGCAGCCACCTACAGGGGGCACCCTACGAGCAGTACTTC
TRBJ2-7,TRBV12-1,-,-,CASSGKEVYEQYF,TGTGCCAGCAGCGGTAAGGAAGTTTACGAGCAGTACTTC
TRBJ1-1,TRBV9,-,-,CASSVAGGLSNTEAFF,TGTGCCAGCAGCGTAGCTGGAGGACTCAGCAACACTGAAGCTTTCTTT
TRBJ2-5,TRBV5-8,-,TRBD1,CASSWDSLQETQYF,TGTGCCAGCAGCTGGGACAGCCTCCAAGAGACCCAGTACTTC